Listed here are 27 T cell receptor beta chains from one sample, sequenced in a study of blood T cell repertoires in COVID-19. Here immunoSEQ multiplex PCR was the method, and the copy in TCRdb shows in-frame clones only, minus some. The sample lists 200,000 to 250,000 clones, about nine tenths occurring once. Sequenced: PBMCs or T cells enriched from blood (not recorded which). All receptors come from a woman in her thirties or forties with acute COVID-19.

The chain joins TRBV18 to TRBJ1-2; D perhaps matches TRBD1 (5 bases). Germline V gives CDR1 KGHSH, CDR2 LQKENI. The ends were cut back, 0 bases at V and 8 bases at J, with 22 bases in the middle. The CDR3 consists of 17 residues. The CDR3 loop is CASSPPPGNAEIKGYTF. CDR3 sequence (DNA): TGTGCCAGCTCACCACCTCCAGGGAACGCGGAGATAAAGGGCTACACCTTC.

V usage is TRBV25-1 and J usage is TRBJ2-1, with TRBD2 matching 12 bases. The V gene's germline CDR1 is MGHDK and CDR2 SYGVNS. With 6 bases clipped from V and 7 bases from J, the junction kept 7 bases outside the gene matches. The CDR3 covers 15 residues. This CDR3 is CASSLAGGPGNEQFF. The CDR3 DNA sequence: TGTGCCAGCAGCCTAGCGGGGGGGCCGGGTAATGAGCAGTTCTTC.

The count of this clone is one. The gene calls are TRBV27 and TRBJ1-5; D might be TRBD1 (6 bases). The V gene lost 2 bases and the J gene lost 8 bases, with 13 bases spanning the gap. The CDR3 extends over 14 amino acids. Germline values: CDR1 MNHEY, CDR2 SMNVEV (reference sequence). The CDR3, as DNA: TGTGCCAGCAGTTTAAGGGGGGGCAGGGAGCCCCAGCATTTT. It yields the protein CASSLRGGREPQHF.

A single count supports this clone. This chain uses TRBV5-8 with TRBJ2-1; TRBD1 matches at 9 bases. CDR1 and CDR2 from the germline V gene are SGHTS and YDEGEE. This CDR3 has 16 amino acids. The V segment lost 4 bases and the J segment 7 bases; nucleotides outside the gene matches: 12. CDR3 residues: CASSPGQGGLVNEQFF. Here the CDR3 DNA reads TGTGCCAGCAGCCCGGGACAGGGAGGTTTGGTGAATGAGCAGTTCTTC. Drawing the rest from reference TRBV5-8 and TRBJ2-1, the complete variable domain is EAGVTQSPTHLIKTRGQQATLRCSPISGHTSVYWYQQALGLGLQFLLWYDEGEERNRGNFPPRFSGRQFPNYSSELNVNALELEDSALYLCASSPGQGGLVNEQFFGPGTRLTVL.

V and J are TRBV19 and TRBJ1-1; 7 bases agree with TRBD1. The CDR3 extends over 13 amino acids. Germline CDR1 LNHDA, CDR2 SQIVND (reference sequence). V gave up 5 bases and J gave up 7 bases; unmatched junction bases: 7. CDR3 sequence: CASSSTGQIEAFF. CDR3 nucleotide sequence: TGTGCCAGTAGTTCTACGGGACAGATTGAAGCTTTCTTT.

CDR3 amino acids: CSAVIAPDYGYTF. The CDR3 DNA sequence: TGCAGCGCCGTTATAGCACCGGACTATGGCTACACCTTC. V gene TRBV29-1 combines with J gene TRBJ1-2; D is ambiguous. There are 13 residues in the CDR3. Germline CDR1 and CDR2: SQVTM and ANQGSEA. Trimming stripped 7 bases from V and 3 bases from J, with 15 bases between.

A remark on this clone: Since a much larger clone is just one base distant, this may be a read error. Other DNA sequences of this sample code for an identical CDR3. CDR3: CASSLTGNTEAFF. The CDR3, as DNA: TGTGCCAGCAGCTTGACAGGGAACACTGAAGCTTTCTTT. V gene TRBV5-4 combines with J gene TRBJ1-1, with D possibly matching TRBD1 (5 bases). The CDR3 consists of 13 residues. V dropped 1 base and J dropped 1 base, with 5 bases sitting between them. Germline lookup yields CDR1 SGHNT and CDR2 YYREEE (reference sequence).

This clone was picked up a small number of times. CDR3 nucleotides: TGTGCCAGTAGTATCCAGGGAGGGGGTGAAGCTTTCTTT. Translation: CASSIQGGGEAFF. The chain has TRBV19 and TRBJ1-1; tentatively, D is TRBD1 (6 bases). The germline CDR1 and CDR2 sequences are LNHDA and SQIVND (reference sequence). The CDR3 is 13 amino acids. V was trimmed by 3 bases and J by 7 bases, leaving 12 bases between them.

The chain couples TRBV7-2 to TRBJ2-2; D is possibly TRBD2 (6 bases). Germline lookup yields CDR1 SGHTA and CDR2 FQGNSA. There are 12 residues in the CDR3. The V end lost 5 bases, the J end lost 7 bases, and 8 bases lay between the germline ends. CDR3 DNA: TGTGCCAGCAGCCCCGGGAGCGGGGAGCTGTTTTTT. Encoded protein: CASSPGSGELFF.

As concerns this clone: Other DNA variants within this sample encode the same CDR3. The chain employs TRBV5-1 and TRBJ1-3; D call uncertain. From germline, CDR1 is SGHRS and CDR2 YFSETQ. The V end lost 0 bases, the J end lost 0 bases, and 10 bases lay between the germline ends. The CDR3 loop spans 16 amino acids. The DNA of the CDR3 is TGCGCCAGCAGCTTGGCCACTGGGAGCTCTGGAAACACCATATATTTT. Protein sequence: CASSLATGSSGNTIYF.

The chain is built from TRBV3-1 (or the pseudogene TRBV3-2) and TRBJ2-1, with 10 positions matching TRBD2. V was clipped by 4 bases and J by 5 bases; unmatched bases: 5. The CDR3 runs to 15 residues. CDR1 is LGHDT, CDR2 YNNKEL, per germline (reference sequence). The CDR3 nucleotides are TGTGCCAGCAGCCTTAGCGGGGGGTTACACAATGAGCAGTTCTTC. Its translation: CASSLSGGLHNEQFF.

This clone has a single count. The V gene is TRBV4-3, the J gene TRBJ2-1; the D gene is possibly TRBD1 (5 bases). Germline CDR1 and CDR2: LGHNA and YSLEER. V dropped 0 bases and J dropped 10 bases, with 7 bases sitting between them. This CDR3 comprises 12 residues. The CDR3 here is CASSQDWGEQFF. In nucleotides, the CDR3 is TGCGCCAGCAGCCAAGATTGGGGCGAGCAGTTCTTC.

The rearrangement joins TRBV6-2 or TRBV6-3 to TRBJ2-7; possibly TRBD1 for D (5 bases). Germline CDR1 is MNHEY and CDR2 is SVGEGT. The V end was cut by 5 bases, the J end by 3 bases, with 17 bases between. This CDR3 has 15 amino acids. CDR3 region: CASSPIPGPVYEQYF. The DNA of the CDR3 is TGTGCCAGCAGTCCCATCCCAGGGCCAGTCTACGAGCAGTACTTC.

The gene calls are TRBV3-1 (or the pseudogene TRBV3-2) and TRBJ1-6, with D unclear. Per germline, CDR1 LGHDT and CDR2 YNNKEL (reference sequence). CDR3 length: 15 residues. V lost 4 bases and J 7 bases, leaving 14 bases between the germline ends. In DNA form, the CDR3 reads TGTGCCAGCAGCCTCGCTAGAGGTGGGAATTCACCCCTCCACTTT. Its translation is CASSLARGGNSPLHF.

J is TRBJ1-6 and V is TRBV2; TRBD1 is a possible D gene (6 bases). Between the trimmed V and J ends, which lost 4 bases and 2 bases, there was a span of 18 bases. In germline, CDR1 is SNHLY, CDR2 FYNNEI. The CDR3 is made up of 18 amino acids. The CDR3 protein is CASSVSRQGITYNSPLHF. The CDR3, as DNA: TGTGCCAGCAGTGTCTCTCGGCAGGGGATCACCTATAATTCACCCCTCCACTTT.

CDR3 DNA: TGTGCCAGCAGCCCGACTGAGAACACTGAAGCTTTCTTT. Amino acid sequence: CASSPTENTEAFF. This rearrangement joins TRBV3-1 (or the pseudogene TRBV3-2) to TRBJ1-1; no clear D gene. V lost 4 bases to trimming and J lost 1 base, with 7 bases between them. The CDR3 is made up of 13 amino acids. CDR1 LGHDT and CDR2 YNNKEL come from the germline V gene (reference sequence).

CDR3 DNA sequence: TGTGCCAGCGGCGGAGCGGGAAACACCATATATTTT. Translating gives CASGGAGNTIYF. The chain couples TRBV3-1 (or the pseudogene TRBV3-2) to TRBJ1-3; D ambiguous. The CDR3 is 12 amino acids. From germline, CDR1 is LGHDT and CDR2 YNNKEL (reference sequence). V was clipped by 8 bases and J by 4 bases, with 9 bases between them.

The rearrangement links TRBV29-1 to TRBJ1-2; the D gene is possibly TRBD1 (5 bases). The germline V and J ends were trimmed by 8 bases and 4 bases, with 14 bases remaining between them. There are 12 residues in the CDR3. Germline CDR1 reads SQVTM; CDR2 reads ANQGSEA. The CDR3 DNA follows: TGCAGCTCGGGGGTGTCGGGCTATGGCTACACCTTC. Encoded protein: CSSGVSGYGYTF.

CDR3 sequence: CASSLAAVNSGANVLTF. The CDR3 DNA sequence: TGTGCCAGCAGCTTAGCGGCAGTAAACTCTGGGGCCAACGTCCTGACTTTC. The V gene is TRBV7-9, the J gene TRBJ2-6; D call uncertain. Germline V lookup: CDR1 SEHNR, CDR2 FQNEAQ (reference sequence). The CDR3 has 17 residues. V lost 0 bases, J lost 0 bases, and 9 bases lay in between.

The chain is built from TRBV5-4 and TRBJ1-3; 7 nucleotides match TRBD1. Germline CDR1 reads SGHNT; CDR2 reads YYREEE (reference sequence). V lost 3 bases and J lost 3; bases outside the gene matches: 3. The CDR3 is 14 residues long. CDR3 nucleotides: TGTGCCAGCAGCTGGGGGGACAGTGGAAACACCATATATTTT. Protein sequence: CASSWGDSGNTIYF.

The rearrangement links TRBV6-5 to TRBJ2-5, with D possibly being TRBD2 (5 bases). The CDR3 consists of 15 residues. V was clipped by 6 bases and J by 2 bases, with 16 bases between them. Germline lookup yields CDR1 MNHEY and CDR2 SVGAGI. The CDR3 coding sequence is TGTGCCAGCAGCCTAGCTGGGGTTCAACAAGAGACCCAGTACTTC. Translated, it gives CASSLAGVQQETQYF.

The V gene is TRBV19, the J gene TRBJ1-6, with 10 nucleotides matching TRBD1. Germline V lookup: CDR1 LNHDA, CDR2 SQIVND (reference sequence). The junction had 12 bases not matched to a gene; V was cut back by 9 bases and J by 10 bases. CDR3 length: 15 residues. The CDR3 region is CASSSPGQGRSPLHF. In DNA, the CDR3 is TGTGCCAGCTCAAGTCCGGGACAGGGGAGATCACCCCTCCACTTT.

CDR3 sequence: CASRSRDRSQETQYF. The CDR3 nucleotides read TGTGCCAGCAGATCCCGGGACAGGAGTCAAGAGACCCAGTACTTC. The chain has TRBV11-1 and TRBJ2-5; 8 bases are shared with TRBD1. V lost 6 bases to trimming and J lost 2 bases; unmatched junction nucleotides: 8. The CDR3 runs 15 residues. Germline assignment: CDR1 SGHAT and CDR2 FQDESV (reference sequence).

This clone was observed a handful of times. J is TRBJ2-7 and V is TRBV9; possible D gene TRBD2, 6 bases. CDR1 and CDR2 (germline): SGDLS, YYNGEE. The CDR3 is 14 residues long. V was shortened by 2 bases and J by 5 bases, with 14 bases between the two germline ends. The CDR3 loop reads CASSVRYGGNEQYF. The CDR3 bases are TGTGCCAGCAGCGTCCGATATGGGGGGAACGAGCAGTACTTC.

The chain recombines TRBV12-5 with TRBJ2-3; D may be TRBD1 (6 bases). The CDR3 totals 15 residues. The germline CDR1 and CDR2 sequences are LGHNT and FRNRAP. V dropped 3 bases and J dropped 6 bases, with 16 bases sitting between them. The CDR3 here is CASGFGDNKRDTQYF. CDR3 in DNA: TGTGCTAGTGGTTTCGGGGACAATAAGAGGGATACGCAGTATTTT.

The chain combines TRBV10-1 with TRBJ2-1; D possibly corresponds to TRBD2 (7 bases). This CDR3 region has 14 residues. Trimming pared 2 bases from V and 8 bases from J, leaving 13 bases between. From germline, CDR1 is WNHNN and CDR2 SYGVQD (reference sequence). The CDR3 coding sequence is TGCGCCAGCAGTGAGGTGGGGGGGCCCGATGAGCAGTTCTTC. Its translation: CASSEVGGPDEQFF.

J is TRBJ2-5 and V is TRBV20-1, with D possibly being TRBD2 (5 bases). The CDR3 has 17 residues. V was pared by 3 bases and J by 4 bases, with 24 bases between. Germline V lookup: CDR1 DFQATT, CDR2 SNEGSKA (reference sequence). Here the CDR3 reads CSASSGSLAPAGETQYF. The CDR3, as DNA: TGCAGTGCTAGTTCGGGTTCTCTAGCCCCCGCGGGAGAGACCCAGTACTTC.